This TCR beta chain was obtained from a study of T cell repertoires in cytomegalovirus infection. On the study more broadly: Recently identified HLA-C-restricted CMV epitopes and well-studied HLA-B-restricted CMV epitopes were used by the study. Indications came from public TCR beta signatures; they pointed to CMV infection and to a matching HLA type. The study, taken as a whole, reports: Cumulative public TCR beta family frequency identified carriers of CMV plus the relevant HLA. The ex vivo response showed dominance by HLA-C-restricted CMV-specific TCR beta clonotypes.

With 7 bases removed from V and 2 bases from J, the gap between germline ends came to 5 bases. This CDR3 comprises 11 residues. Germline loops: CDR1 SNHLY, CDR2 FYNNEI. This clonotype was detected only a few times. Its cognate antigen is unknown. TCRdb used MiXCR to reprocess the reads, holding one entry per CDR3 protein. Of 700,000 to 950,000 distinct CDR3 sequences listed, approximately 32% were seen once; the top ten hold roughly 12%. Material: cultured CD8+ T cells from PBMCs, obtained from culture after CMV antigen stimulation. This receptor was identified in a human donor in good health (CMV status not recorded). Some clones in this sample may be carry-over from other donors' samples. V is TRBV2 and J is TRBJ1-1; D ambiguous. CDR3 sequence reads: CASTINTEAFF. CDR3 DNA sequence: TGTGCCAGCACGATCAACACTGAAGCTTTCTTT.